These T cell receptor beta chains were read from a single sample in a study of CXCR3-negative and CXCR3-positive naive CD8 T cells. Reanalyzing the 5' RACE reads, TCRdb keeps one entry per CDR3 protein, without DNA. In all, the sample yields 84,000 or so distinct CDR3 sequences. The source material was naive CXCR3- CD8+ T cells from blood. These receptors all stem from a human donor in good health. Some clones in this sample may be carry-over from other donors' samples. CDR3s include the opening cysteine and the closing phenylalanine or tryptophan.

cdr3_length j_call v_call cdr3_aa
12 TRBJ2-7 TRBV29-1 CSGDSGDNEQYF
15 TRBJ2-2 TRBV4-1 CASSPSPANTGELFF
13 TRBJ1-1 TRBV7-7 CASSLHRNTEAFF
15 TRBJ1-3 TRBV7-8 CASSLAGTVGNTIYF
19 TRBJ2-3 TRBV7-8 CASSLPQGMTGGITDTQYF
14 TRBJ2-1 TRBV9 CASSAETGFGEQFF
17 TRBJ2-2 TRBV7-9 CASSRGPTGANTGELFF
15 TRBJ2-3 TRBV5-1 CASSLSRGLPDTQYF
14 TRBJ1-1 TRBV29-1 CSVMGKGASTEAFF
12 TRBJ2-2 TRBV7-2 CASSSVRGELFF
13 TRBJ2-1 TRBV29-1 CSVGPSSYNEQFF
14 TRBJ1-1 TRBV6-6 CASIHTGSRTEAFF
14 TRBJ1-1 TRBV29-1 CSVEAGQMNTEAFF
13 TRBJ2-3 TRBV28 CASSLSGTDTQYF
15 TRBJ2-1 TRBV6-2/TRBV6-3 CASSYFASGYNEQFF
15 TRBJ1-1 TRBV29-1 CSVESVGGWSTEAFF
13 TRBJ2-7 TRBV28 CASSAGFFYEQYF
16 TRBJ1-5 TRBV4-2 CASSQDRVQTGQPQHF
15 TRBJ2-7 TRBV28 CASSPRDRVEYEQYF
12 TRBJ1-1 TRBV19 CASGTLNTEAFF
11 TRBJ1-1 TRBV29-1 CSALFTTEAFF
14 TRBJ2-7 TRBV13 CASSLEGPGYEQYF
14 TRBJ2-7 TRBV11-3 CASSSPDISYEQYF
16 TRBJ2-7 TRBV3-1 CASSQGNLHPSGEQYF
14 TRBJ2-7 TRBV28 CASSPRTGSYEQYF
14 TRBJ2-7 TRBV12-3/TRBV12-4 CASATSGSSYEQYF
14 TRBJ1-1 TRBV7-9 CASSFGDLRTEAFF
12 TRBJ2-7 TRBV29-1 CSVALQGYEQYF
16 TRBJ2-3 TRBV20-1 CSARDGLAPSTDTQYF
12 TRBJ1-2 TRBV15 CATSSQVDGYTF
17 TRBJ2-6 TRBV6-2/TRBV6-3 CASSYLAGSSGANVLTF
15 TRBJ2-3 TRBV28 CASSFRRTRTDTQYF
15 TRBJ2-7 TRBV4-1 CASSQDYGTGGEQYF
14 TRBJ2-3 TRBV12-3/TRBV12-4 CASSFGGLADTQYF
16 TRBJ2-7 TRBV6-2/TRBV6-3 CASRTRDRGPTYEQYF
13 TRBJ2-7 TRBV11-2 CASSLSEDYEQYF
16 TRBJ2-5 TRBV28 CASSLSDRANKETQYF
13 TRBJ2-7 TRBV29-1 CSVEWGRNYEQYF
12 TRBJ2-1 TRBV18 CASSGQVDEQFF
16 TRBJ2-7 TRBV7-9 CASSSIDRGDSYEQYF
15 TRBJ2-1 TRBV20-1 CSARDGLAYYNEQFF
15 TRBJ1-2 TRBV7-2 CASSSGQGALYGYTF
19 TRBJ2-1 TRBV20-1 CSARDGGGQGERSYNEQFF
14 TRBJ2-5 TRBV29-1 CSVEGTEYEETQYF
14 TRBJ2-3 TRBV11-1 CASSLTTGTDTQYF
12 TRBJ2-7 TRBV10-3 CAISDRRDEQYF
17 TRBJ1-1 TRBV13 CASSLNPRTAMNTEAFF
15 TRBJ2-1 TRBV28 CASRLPGLEPNEQFF
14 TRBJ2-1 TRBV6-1 CASSEDSFNNEQFF
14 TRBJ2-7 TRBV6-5 CASSYEGGRYEQYF